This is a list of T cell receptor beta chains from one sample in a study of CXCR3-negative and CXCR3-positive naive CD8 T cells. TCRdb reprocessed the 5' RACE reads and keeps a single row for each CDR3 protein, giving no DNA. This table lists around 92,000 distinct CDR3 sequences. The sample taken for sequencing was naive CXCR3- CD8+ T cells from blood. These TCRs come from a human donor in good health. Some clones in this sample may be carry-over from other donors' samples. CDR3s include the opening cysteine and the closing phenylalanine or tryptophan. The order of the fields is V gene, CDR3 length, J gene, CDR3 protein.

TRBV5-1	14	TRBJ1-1	CASSDETGGTEAFF
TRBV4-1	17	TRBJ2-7	CASSQDGGSTLPYEQYF
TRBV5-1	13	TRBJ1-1	CASSLSQNTEAFF
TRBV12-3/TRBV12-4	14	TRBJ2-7	CASSLGGRTYEQYF
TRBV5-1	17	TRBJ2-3	CASSWGPTVNSTDTQYF
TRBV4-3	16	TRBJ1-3	CASSQEVAGSGNTIYF
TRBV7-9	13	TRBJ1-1	CASSLQGVPEAFF
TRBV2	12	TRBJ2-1	CARGERDNEQFF
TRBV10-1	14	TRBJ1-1	CASSPTRGNTEAFF
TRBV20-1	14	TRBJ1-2	CSAYTENPSYGYTF
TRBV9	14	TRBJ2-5	CASSVAGAQETQYF
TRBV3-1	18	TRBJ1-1	CASSQDVGGYSWGTEAFF
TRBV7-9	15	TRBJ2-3	CASRETGTDTDTQYF
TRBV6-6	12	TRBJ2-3	CASSLAENTQYF
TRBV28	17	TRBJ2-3	CASSGAGLNQSTDTQYF
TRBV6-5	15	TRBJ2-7	CASSLSGPGAYEQYF
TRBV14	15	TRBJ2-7	CASSQGLGLAYEQYF
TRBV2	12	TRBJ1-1	CASRVGNTEAFF
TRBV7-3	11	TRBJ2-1	CASSAGAEQFF
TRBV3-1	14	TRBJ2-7	CASSQDRLPYEQYF
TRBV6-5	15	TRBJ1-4	CASSYSGREDEKLFF
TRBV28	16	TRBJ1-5	CASSFVAGQFDQPQHF
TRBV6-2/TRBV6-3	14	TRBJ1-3	CASSGANSGNTIYF
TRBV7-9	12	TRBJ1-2	CASNHQNYGYTF
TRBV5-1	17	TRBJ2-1	CASSLAEGGPSYNEQFF
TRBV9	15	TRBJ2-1	CASSAPTGDYNEQFF
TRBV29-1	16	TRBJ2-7	CSVEIGPTSTTGEQYF
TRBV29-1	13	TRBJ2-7	CSVRTGGLHEQYF
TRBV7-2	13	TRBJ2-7	CASRLAGTYEQYF
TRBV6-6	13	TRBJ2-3	CASSSGKSNTQYF
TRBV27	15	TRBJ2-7	CASSYQLGQLYEQYF
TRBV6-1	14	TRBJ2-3	CASSVRGVTDTQYF
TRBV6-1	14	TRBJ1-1	CASSLRTENTEAFF
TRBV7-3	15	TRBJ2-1	CASSLRGGSNNEQFF
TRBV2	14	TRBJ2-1	CASFVTGSHNEQFF
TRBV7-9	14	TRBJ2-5	CASSPPDRAETQYF
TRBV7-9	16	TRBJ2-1	CASSLVASGSVHEQFF
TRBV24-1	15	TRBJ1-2	CATSDPISDRAGYTF
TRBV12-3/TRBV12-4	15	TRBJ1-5	CASGEVGQGHQPQHF
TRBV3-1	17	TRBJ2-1	CASSDRQAAWGHNEQFF
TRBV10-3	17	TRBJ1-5	CAISESKTGGYNQPQHF
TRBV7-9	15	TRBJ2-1	CASSVPGSSYNEQFF
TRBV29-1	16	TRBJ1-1	CSVAGTGGGLSTEAFF
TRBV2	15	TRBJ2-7	CASSEGRDLSYEQYF
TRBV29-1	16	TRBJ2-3	CSVEEALILSTDTQYF
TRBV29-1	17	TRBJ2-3	CSVEFQTSGRDPDTQYF